The sample holds many counts of the clone carrying this T cell receptor beta chain. The record originates from a study of regulatory T cells in long-lasting Graves disease. Described time point: persistent/refractory GD, antithyroid drugs over 5 years with positive TRAb. Extracted PBMC RNA gave rise to the TCR library. The CDR3 contains 15 residues. The germline V gene encodes CDR1 SQVTM and CDR2 ANQGSEA. Losses at the gene ends were 7 bases for V and 2 bases for J; bases not matched to a gene: 10. CDR3 regions were amplified by Arm-PCR using iRepertoire HTBI primers to build TCR beta libraries. In the source study's methods: Samples revealed roughly 62 TRBV and over 12 TRBJ segments. TCRdb redid the calling of the multiplex PCR reads with MiXCR, one entry per CDR3 protein. The V and J calls, along with clone size, are taken from TCRdb and not from the paper's own processing. The repertoire includes fewer than 400,000 distinct CDR3 sequences, about 20% of them detected once, and roughly 20% sits in the top ten.

Here the sequenced sample was peripheral blood mononuclear cells (PBMCs), taken when the disease was refractory, from a patient treated with antithyroid drugs. The TCR originated in a female donor with Graves disease. The chain is built from TRBV29-1 and TRBJ2-5, with TRBD2 matching over 10 bases. The CDR3 nucleotides read TGCAGCGCTCCCTCCCCAGCGGGAGGGCAAGAGACCCAGTACTTC. Protein: CSAPSPAGGQETQYF.